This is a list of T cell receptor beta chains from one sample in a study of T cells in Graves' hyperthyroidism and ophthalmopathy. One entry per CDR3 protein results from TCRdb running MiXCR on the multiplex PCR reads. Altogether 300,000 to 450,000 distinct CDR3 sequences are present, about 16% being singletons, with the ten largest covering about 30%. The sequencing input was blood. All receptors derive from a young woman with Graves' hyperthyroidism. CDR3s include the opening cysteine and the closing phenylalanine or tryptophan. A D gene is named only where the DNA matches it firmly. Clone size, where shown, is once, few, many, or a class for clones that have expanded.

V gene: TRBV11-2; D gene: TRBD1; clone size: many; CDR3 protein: CASSGRDRGRYEQYF
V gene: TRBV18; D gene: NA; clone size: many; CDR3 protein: CASSAKDSNSYEQYF
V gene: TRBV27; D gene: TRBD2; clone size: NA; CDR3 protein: CASSSFSGRGTDEQFF
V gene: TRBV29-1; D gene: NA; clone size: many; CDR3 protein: CSVEDRRERTDTQYF
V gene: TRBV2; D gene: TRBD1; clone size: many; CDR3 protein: CASSASRGRADTQYF
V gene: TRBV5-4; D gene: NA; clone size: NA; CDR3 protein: CASSPGDPRTGELFF
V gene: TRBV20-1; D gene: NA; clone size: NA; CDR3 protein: CSARIPGPRMNTEAFF
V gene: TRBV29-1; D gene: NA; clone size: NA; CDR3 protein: CSVDYGDEQYF
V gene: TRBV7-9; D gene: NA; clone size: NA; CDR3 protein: CASMGISLDHGYTF
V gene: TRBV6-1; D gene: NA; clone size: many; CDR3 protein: CASSEEPTYEQYF
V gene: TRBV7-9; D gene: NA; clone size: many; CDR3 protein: CASSSLVGTFQETQYF
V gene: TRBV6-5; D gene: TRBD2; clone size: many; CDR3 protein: CASSYQSPGLAGGRSEQFF
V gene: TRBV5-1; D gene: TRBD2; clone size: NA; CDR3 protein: CASSGGAGAPNNEQFF
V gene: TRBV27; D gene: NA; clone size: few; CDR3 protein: CASSLTSSGNEQFF
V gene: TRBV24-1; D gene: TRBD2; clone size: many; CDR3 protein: CATSDALAGGLGEQFF
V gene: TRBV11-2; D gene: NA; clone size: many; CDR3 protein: CASSLNRLNTIYF
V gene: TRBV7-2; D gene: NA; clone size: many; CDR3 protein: CASSPGPYQDEQFF
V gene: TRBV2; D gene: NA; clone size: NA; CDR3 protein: CASSERIQADRLFF
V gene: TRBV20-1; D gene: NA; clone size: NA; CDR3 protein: CSARDDGLLTDTQYF
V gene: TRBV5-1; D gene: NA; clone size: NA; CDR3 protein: CASSSSSRSSYEQYF
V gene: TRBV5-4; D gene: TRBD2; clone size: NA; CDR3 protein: CASSLLAGGMNEQFF
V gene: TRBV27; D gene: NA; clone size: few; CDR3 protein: CASRGSRTPRIFYSEQFF
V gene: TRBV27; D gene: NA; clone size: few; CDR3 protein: CASSPLTRDEQYF
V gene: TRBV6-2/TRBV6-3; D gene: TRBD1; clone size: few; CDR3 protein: CASSVPQGGNQPQHF
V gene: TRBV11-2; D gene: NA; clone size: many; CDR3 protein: CASSSGTRAFF
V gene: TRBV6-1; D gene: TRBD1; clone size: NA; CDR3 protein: CASASRGLWQPQHF
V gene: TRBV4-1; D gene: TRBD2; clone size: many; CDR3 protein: CASKETSGSRYNEQFF